These T cell receptor beta chains were read from a single sample in a study of blood T cell repertoires in COVID-19. Measured with immunoSEQ multiplex PCR; TCRdb has only the in-frame clones, and not every one. The sample holds over 600,000 clones; about nine tenths are singletons and the top ten take around 0.3%. Input material: peripheral blood. These receptors came from a woman aged 18-29 years with acute or convalescent COVID-19. The CDR3 runs from the conserved cysteine through the conserved F or W. D genes are given only for firm matches. Size is omitted from some rows. Given values are once, few, many or a class for expanded clones.

J	D	V	size	DNA	CDR3
TRBJ2-4	.	TRBV7-9	.	TGTGCCAGCGTACATAGGGACAACGGAAACATTCAGTACTTC	CASVHRDNGNIQYF
TRBJ1-2	TRBD1	TRBV19	few	TGTGCCAGTGGTGACAGGGGGCTTGAGGTCGGCTACACCTTC	CASGDRGLEVGYTF
TRBJ1-2	TRBD1	TRBV29-1	.	TGCAGCGTTGAAGATTTGGCGGACAGGCCTATTCAGAACTATGGCTACACCTTC	CSVEDLADRPIQNYGYTF
TRBJ1-1	.	TRBV19	.	TGTGCCAGTAGCCTCGGTGGGGACAATTTGGTCACTGAAGCTTTCTTT	CASSLGGDNLVTEAFF
TRBJ1-6	.	TRBV2	.	TGTGCCAGCAAGCGGGACGAGGATTCACCCCTCCACTTT	CASKRDEDSPLHF
TRBJ2-7	TRBD1	TRBV9	.	TGTGCCAGCAGCGCCGGGACAGGGTCCATGTACGAGCAGTACTTC	CASSAGTGSMYEQYF
TRBJ1-2	TRBD1	TRBV28	.	TGTGCCAGCAGGGGGACGGGACAGAACTATGGCTACACCTTC	CASRGTGQNYGYTF
TRBJ1-1	.	TRBV19	.	TGTGCCAGTAAACCTAGCGGGTACAGCGGTATGAACACTGAAGCTTTCTTT	CASKPSGYSGMNTEAFF
TRBJ2-7	.	TRBV5-1	.	TGCGCCAGTAGCTCCCGACAGGGAGGCTACGAGCAGTACTTC	CASSSRQGGYEQYF
TRBJ2-1	.	TRBV5-1	.	TGCGCCAGCAGCTTGGGGGGCGGGCAGTTCTTC	CASSLGGGQFF
TRBJ1-3	.	TRBV10-3	.	TGTGCCATCACCTCGGCCCCTACAGGAGCTGGAAACACCATATATTTT	CAITSAPTGAGNTIYF